This T cell receptor (beta chain) was found in a study of blood T cell repertoires in COVID-19. Using immunoSEQ multiplex PCR, the repertoire was profiled, and TCRdb retains in-frame clones only, with some absent. The sample records approximately 280,000 clones, 85% being singletons. This CDR3 spans 16 amino acids. J lost 8 bases, V lost 4 bases, and 11 bases had no gene match. The germline V gene encodes CDR1 WSHSY and CDR2 SAAADI. The TCR sequence derives from a woman aged 50 to 60 who had recovered from COVID-19. V usage is TRBV10-2 and J usage is TRBJ1-4; 9 bases line up with TRBD1. Source material: PBMCs or T cells enriched from blood (not recorded which). CDR3 DNA sequence: TGCGCCAGCAGTGGTTCCCTGGGGACAGGGAACGAAAAACTGTTTTTT. It codes for CASSGSLGTGNEKLFF.